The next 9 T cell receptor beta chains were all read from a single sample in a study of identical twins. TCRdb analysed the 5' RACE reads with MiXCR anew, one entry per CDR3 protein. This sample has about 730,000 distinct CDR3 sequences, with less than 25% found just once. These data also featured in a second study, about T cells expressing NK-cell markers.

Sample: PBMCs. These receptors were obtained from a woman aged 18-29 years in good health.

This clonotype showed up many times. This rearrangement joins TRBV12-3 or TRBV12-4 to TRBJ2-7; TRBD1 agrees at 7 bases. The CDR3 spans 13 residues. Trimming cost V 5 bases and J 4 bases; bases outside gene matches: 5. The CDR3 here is CASSPWDSYEQYF. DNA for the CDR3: TGTGCCAGCAGTCCCTGGGACAGTTACGAGCAGTACTTC.

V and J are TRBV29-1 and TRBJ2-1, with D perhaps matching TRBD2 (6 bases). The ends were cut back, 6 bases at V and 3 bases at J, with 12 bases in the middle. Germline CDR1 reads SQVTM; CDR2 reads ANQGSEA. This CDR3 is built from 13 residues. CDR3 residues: CSVFSGLYNEQFF. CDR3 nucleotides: TGCAGCGTATTTAGCGGACTCTACAATGAGCAGTTCTTC.

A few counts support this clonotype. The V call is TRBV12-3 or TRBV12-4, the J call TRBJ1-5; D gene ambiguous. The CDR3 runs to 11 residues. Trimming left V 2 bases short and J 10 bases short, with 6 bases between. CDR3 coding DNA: TGTGCCAGCAGTTTATACGGACCCCAGCATTTT. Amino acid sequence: CASSLYGPQHF.

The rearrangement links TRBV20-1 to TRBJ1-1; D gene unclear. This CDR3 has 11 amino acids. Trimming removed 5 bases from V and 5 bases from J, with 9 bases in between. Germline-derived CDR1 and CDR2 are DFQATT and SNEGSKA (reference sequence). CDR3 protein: CSASESTEAFF. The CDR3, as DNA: TGCAGTGCTTCAGAGAGTACTGAAGCTTTCTTT.

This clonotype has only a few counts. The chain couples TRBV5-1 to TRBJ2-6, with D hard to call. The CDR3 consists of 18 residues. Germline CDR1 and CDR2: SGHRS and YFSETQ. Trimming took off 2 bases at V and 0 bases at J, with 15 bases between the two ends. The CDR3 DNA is TGCGCCAGCAGCTTCTCGGCAGAGAGCAGCTCTGGGGCCAACGTCCTGACTTTC. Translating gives CASSFSAESSSGANVLTF. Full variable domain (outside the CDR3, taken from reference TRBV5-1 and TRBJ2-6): KAGVTQTPRYLIKTRGQQVTLSCSPISGHRSVSWYQQTPGQGLQFLFEYFSETQRNKGNFPGRFSGRQFSNSRSEMNVSTLELGDSALYLCASSFSAESSSGANVLTFGAGSRLTVL.

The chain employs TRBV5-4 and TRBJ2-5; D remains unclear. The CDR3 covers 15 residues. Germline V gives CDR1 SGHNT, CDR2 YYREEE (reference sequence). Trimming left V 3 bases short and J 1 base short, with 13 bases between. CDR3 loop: CASSSREALQETQYF. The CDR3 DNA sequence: TGTGCCAGCAGCTCTAGAGAAGCCCTCCAAGAGACCCAGTACTTC.

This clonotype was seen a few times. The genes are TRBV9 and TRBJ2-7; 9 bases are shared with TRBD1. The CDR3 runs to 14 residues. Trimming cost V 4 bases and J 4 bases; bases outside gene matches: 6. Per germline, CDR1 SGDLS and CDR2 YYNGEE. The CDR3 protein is CASSTGTGLYEQYF. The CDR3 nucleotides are TGTGCCAGCAGCACCGGGACAGGGTTGTACGAGCAGTACTTC.

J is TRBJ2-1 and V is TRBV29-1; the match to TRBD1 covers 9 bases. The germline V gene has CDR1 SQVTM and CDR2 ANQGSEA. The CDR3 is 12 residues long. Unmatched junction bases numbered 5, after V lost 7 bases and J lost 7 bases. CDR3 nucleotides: TGCAGCGCCCACAGGGGGCCGAATGAGCAGTTCTTC. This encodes CSAHRGPNEQFF.

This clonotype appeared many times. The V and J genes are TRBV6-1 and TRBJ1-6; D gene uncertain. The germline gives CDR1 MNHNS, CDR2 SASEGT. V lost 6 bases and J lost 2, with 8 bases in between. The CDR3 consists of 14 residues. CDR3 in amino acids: CASRTGTYNSPLHF. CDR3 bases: TGTGCCAGCAGAACGGGAACCTATAATTCACCCCTCCACTTT.